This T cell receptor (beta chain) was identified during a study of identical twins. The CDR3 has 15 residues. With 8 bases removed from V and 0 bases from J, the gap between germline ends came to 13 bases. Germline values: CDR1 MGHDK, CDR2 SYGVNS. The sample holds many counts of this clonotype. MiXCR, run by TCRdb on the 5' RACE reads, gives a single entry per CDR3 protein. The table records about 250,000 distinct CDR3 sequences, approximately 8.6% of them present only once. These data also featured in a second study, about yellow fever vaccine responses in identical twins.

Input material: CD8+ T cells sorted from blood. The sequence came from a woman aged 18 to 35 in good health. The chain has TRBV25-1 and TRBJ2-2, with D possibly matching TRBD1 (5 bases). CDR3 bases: TGTGCCAGCCCGACGCAGGGCGCGAACACCGGGGAGCTGTTTTTT. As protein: CASPTQGANTGELFF.